A single sample gave rise to the 20 T cell receptor beta chains below, sequenced in a study of OX40 agonist ivuxolimab in advanced cancers. The method was immunoSEQ multiplex PCR; TCRdb's version includes in-frame clones alone and lacks a portion of them. This sample has nearly 80,000 clones, with 70% to 90% found just once. This specimen consisted of CD4+ or CD8+ T cells sorted from blood, obtained in a trial of the OX40 agonist ivuxolimab. The receptors stem from an adult with an advanced solid tumor such as melanoma, head and neck, liver or kidney cancer.

This chain connects TRBV6-5 to TRBJ2-5; perhaps TRBD2 as D (6 bases). The ends were cut back, 5 bases at V and 5 bases at J, with 12 bases in the middle. This CDR3 has 13 amino acids. CDR1 and CDR2 (germline): MNHEY, SVGAGI. This chain's CDR3 is CASSHPGVETQYF. In DNA, the CDR3 is TGTGCCAGCAGTCATCCGGGAGTGGAGACCCAGTACTTC.

The chain employs TRBV28 and TRBJ1-5, with no clear D. The CDR3 has 13 residues. Germline V gene data show CDR1 as MDHEN and CDR2 as SYDVKM. The V end was cut by 1 base, the J end by 6 bases, with 7 bases between. The CDR3 is CASSLFPGQPQHF. In DNA form, the CDR3 reads TGTGCCAGCAGTTTATTCCCCGGTCAGCCCCAGCATTTT.

The V and J genes are TRBV30 and TRBJ2-6; 7 nucleotides match TRBD1. After removal of 5 bases from V and 5 bases from J, the junction contained 9 bases not matched to a gene. Germline lookup yields CDR1 GTSNPN and CDR2 SVGIG (reference sequence). CDR3 length equals 15 residues. The DNA for the CDR3 is TGTGCCTGGGCCCGATTGACAGGGTGGGCCAACGTCCTGACTTTC. Protein sequence: CAWARLTGWANVLTF.

The chain uses TRBV9 and TRBJ1-1; D unresolved. The V and J ends lost 0 bases and 0 bases respectively, with 3 bases between them. Germline CDR1 reads SGDLS; CDR2 reads YYNGEE. This CDR3 has 13 residues. The CDR3 spells CASSVALNTEAFF. The CDR3 nucleotides read TGTGCCAGCAGCGTAGCACTGAACACTGAAGCTTTCTTT. The entire variable domain, with the rest obtained from reference TRBV9 and TRBJ1-1, is as follows: DSGVTQTPKHLITATGQRVTLRCSPRSGDLSVYWYQQSLDQGLQFLIQYYNGEERAKGNILERFSAQQFPDLHSELNLSSLELGDSALYFCASSVALNTEAFFGQGTRLTVV.

CDR3 coding DNA: TGTGCCAGCAGCTTAGTTGCAGGGCAGGATCAGCCCCAGCATTTT. Translated, it gives CASSLVAGQDQPQHF. The chain has TRBV7-2 and TRBJ1-5; a possible D gene is TRBD1 (5 bases). V lost 1 base to trimming and J lost 5 bases, with 12 bases between them. This CDR3 is 15 amino acids long. CDR1 is SGHTA, CDR2 FQGNSA, per germline.

V gene TRBV15 combines with J gene TRBJ2-5, with D unresolved. The V gene lost 2 bases and the J gene lost 5 bases, with 15 bases spanning the gap. Germline V CDR1 and CDR2: LNHNV, YYDKDF (reference sequence). This CDR3 has 15 residues. The chain's CDR3 is CATSRPRSGWETQYF. As DNA, the CDR3 is TGTGCCACCAGCAGACCCCGTTCAGGATGGGAGACCCAGTACTTC.

This chain joins TRBV27 and TRBJ2-3, with 10 bases fitting TRBD2. The V segment lost 5 bases and the J segment 4 bases; nucleotides outside the gene matches: 6. The CDR3 length is 15 residues. Germline-derived CDR1 and CDR2 are MNHEY and SMNVEV (reference sequence). Written as DNA, the CDR3 is TGTGCCAGCAGTCCCCTAGCGGGAGCCGCAGATACGCAGTATTTT. Amino acid sequence: CASSPLAGAADTQYF.

V usage is TRBV19 and J usage is TRBJ1-2; D gene unclear. The germline gives CDR1 LNHDA, CDR2 SQIVND (reference sequence). The CDR3 length is 14 residues. The ends were cut back, 7 bases at V and 4 bases at J, with 16 bases in the middle. The CDR3 nucleotides are TGTGCCAGTACCCTAGACGAGACAAGCTATGGCTACACCTTC. Encoded protein: CASTLDETSYGYTF.

This clone was seen a single time. The chain is built from TRBV7-9 and TRBJ1-1; the D is unclear. Trimming took 4 bases from V and 4 from J, leaving 16 bases between them. The CDR3 is 15 amino acids. Germline V gives CDR1 SEHNR, CDR2 FQNEAQ (reference sequence). CDR3 loop: CASSSPRFLTTEAFF. CDR3 in DNA: TGTGCCAGCAGCTCCCCTAGGTTCCTGACCACTGAAGCTTTCTTT.

The chain is built from TRBV19 and TRBJ1-1, with D uncertain. CDR3 size: 13 residues. V was clipped by 6 bases and J by 8 bases, with 16 bases between them. CDR1 and CDR2 (germline): LNHDA, SQIVND (reference sequence). The DNA for the CDR3 is TGTGCCAGTAGCCGCCGATTGGGGAGCGAAGCTTTCTTT. Its protein product is CASSRRLGSEAFF.

Concerning this clone: At one boundary the junction diverges from the germline segment, which might be a read error. The J gene is TRBJ2-1, the V gene TRBV7-7, with 10 bases matching TRBD2. The CDR3 extends over 15 amino acids. CDR1 and CDR2 from the germline V gene are SSHAT and FNYEAQ (reference sequence). The CDR3: CASSFASGSHNEQFF. Written as DNA, the CDR3 is TGTGCTAGCAGCTTTGCTAGCGGGAGCCACAATGAGCAGTTCTTC.

The count of this clone is one. The chain joins TRBV5-1 to TRBJ2-3; 7 bases align to TRBD1. The CDR3 length is 16 residues. Germline-derived CDR1 and CDR2 are SGHRS and YFSETQ. Unmatched junction bases numbered 12, after V lost 3 bases and J lost 5 bases. CDR3 amino acids: CASSSDGTAYLDTQYF. CDR3 bases: TGCGCCAGCAGCTCCGATGGGACAGCGTACTTAGATACGCAGTATTTT.

This chain links TRBV4-3 with TRBJ2-3; tentative D call: TRBD1 (5 bases). The germline V gene encodes CDR1 LGHNA and CDR2 YSLEER. Trimming shortened V by 4 bases and J by 0 bases, and 20 bases separated the two germline ends. This CDR3 region has 18 residues. In DNA form, the CDR3 reads TGCGCCAGCAGCCTGGGATACGGGTCAGGGCGGAGCACAGATACGCAGTATTTT. This encodes CASSLGYGSGRSTDTQYF.

V gene TRBV6-1 combines with J gene TRBJ2-5, with D maybe TRBD1 (6 bases). CDR1 and CDR2 from the germline V gene are MNHNS and SASEGT. CDR3 size: 16 residues. V lost 4 bases to trimming and J lost 6 bases, with 21 bases between them. The CDR3 bases are TGTGCCAGCAGTGTCCAAACAGGGTTTGATAGAAAGACCCAGTACTTC. Amino acid sequence: CASSVQTGFDRKTQYF.

The chain links TRBV4-2 to TRBJ2-7; D possibly corresponds to TRBD1 (5 bases). There are 16 residues in the CDR3. CDR1 and CDR2 from the germline V gene are LGHNA and YNFKEQ. The V and J ends lost 5 bases and 1 base respectively, with 18 bases between them. The CDR3 nucleotides read TGTGCCAGCAGCTTGGAGCCGACCAGGGATTCCTACGAGCAGTACTTC. Protein product: CASSLEPTRDSYEQYF.

J is TRBJ2-3 and V is TRBV7-3; D tentatively reads TRBD1 or TRBD2 (5 bases each). The CDR3 spans 14 residues. Trimming removed 4 bases from V and 5 bases from J, with 13 bases in between. Germline CDR1 reads SGHTA; CDR2 reads FQGTGA. The CDR3 sequence is CASSSRRGQDTQYF. The CDR3 DNA reads TGTGCCAGCAGCTCCCGTCGGGGCCAAGATACGCAGTATTTT.

This clone occurred once. This chain connects TRBV27 to TRBJ2-1, with 9 bases lining up with TRBD1. Losses at the gene ends were 4 bases for V and 4 bases for J; bases not matched to a gene: 2. The germline CDR1 and CDR2 sequences are MNHEY and SMNVEV (reference sequence). The CDR3 has 14 amino acids. The CDR3 coding sequence is TGTGCCAGCAGTTCAGGACAGGGGTACAATGAGCAGTTCTTC. It translates to CASSSGQGYNEQFF.

The rearrangement uses TRBV28 and TRBJ1-2; TRBD1 matches at 7 bases. The ends lost 8 bases at V and 4 bases at J; junction bases unmatched: 7. Germline CDR1 is MDHEN and CDR2 is SYDVKM. This CDR3 has 13 residues. This chain's CDR3 is CASGEGASYGYTF. In DNA, the CDR3 is TGTGCCAGCGGAGAGGGGGCATCCTATGGCTACACCTTC.

This sequence joins TRBV5-1 and TRBJ2-2; TRBD1 might be the D (7 bases). Germline CDR1 and CDR2: SGHRS and YFSETQ. The V and J ends lost 5 bases and 5 bases respectively, with 19 bases between them. The CDR3 has 16 amino acids. The CDR3 DNA reads TGCGCCAGCAGAGGTGGAGGGTCAGGGGGAACCGGGGAGCTGTTTTTT. This gives the protein CASRGGGSGGTGELFF.

The genes are TRBV4-2 and TRBJ2-2; TRBD2 agrees at 7 bases. V lost 5 bases, J lost 2 bases, and 8 bases stayed unmatched. Germline CDR1 reads LGHNA; CDR2 reads YNFKEQ. The CDR3 totals 16 residues. The CDR3 region is CASSKMGGRNTGELFF. The CDR3 DNA sequence: TGTGCCAGCAGCAAAATGGGGGGGAGAAACACCGGGGAGCTGTTTTTT.